One and the same sample provided the 23 T cell receptor beta chains below, sequenced in a study of identical twins. TCRdb independently ran MiXCR on the 5' RACE reads; one entry per CDR3 protein. The data hold 450,000 to 500,000 distinct CDR3 sequences, with roughly an eighth observed a single time. These same data were also listed under a study on yellow fever vaccine responses in identical twins.

Input material: CD4+ T cells sorted from blood. These receptors were collected from a woman under 30 in good health.

The sample holds many counts of this clonotype. The rearrangement joins TRBV7-9 to TRBJ2-7; D ambiguous. The CDR3 consists of 13 residues. Germline CDR1 and CDR2: SEHNR and FQNEAQ (reference sequence). V lost 5 bases to trimming and J lost 2 bases, with 10 bases between them. The CDR3: CASSNLVPYEQYF. In DNA form, the CDR3 reads TGTGCCAGCAGCAATCTAGTCCCCTACGAGCAGTACTTC.

The V call is TRBV7-2, the J call TRBJ2-1, with 9 bases identical to TRBD2. Per germline, CDR1 SGHTA and CDR2 FQGNSA. The CDR3 has 16 residues. Trimming cost V 1 base and J 13 bases; bases outside gene matches: 14. The CDR3 region is CASSLVLSGSDGDQFF. The CDR3 bases are TGTGCCAGCAGCTTAGTTCTTAGCGGGAGCGACGGTGACCAGTTCTTC.

This clonotype appeared many times. The V and J genes are TRBV5-1 and TRBJ2-5, with D perhaps assigned TRBD1 or TRBD2 (5 bases each). This CDR3 is built from 14 residues. The germline V gene has CDR1 SGHRS and CDR2 YFSETQ. V shed 0 bases and J shed 4 bases, with 10 bases lying between them. For the CDR3, the DNA is TGCGCCAGCAGCTTGGCGTCAGGGAGAGAGACCCAGTACTTC. Translated: CASSLASGRETQYF. Supplemented by reference TRBV5-1 and TRBJ2-5, the full variable domain reads KAGVTQTPRYLIKTRGQQVTLSCSPISGHRSVSWYQQTPGQGLQFLFEYFSETQRNKGNFPGRFSGRQFSNSRSEMNVSTLELGDSALYLCASSLASGRETQYFGPGTRLLVL.

CDR3 amino acids: CASLGLAGYNEQFF. The CDR3 nucleotides read TGTGCCAGCCTGGGACTAGCGGGTTACAATGAGCAGTTCTTC. The rearrangement uses TRBV6-2 or TRBV6-3 and TRBJ2-1, with TRBD2 matching over 12 bases. In germline, CDR1 is MNHEY, CDR2 SVGEGT. This CDR3 is built from 14 residues. The V and J ends lost 8 bases and 4 bases, in that order; junction bases with no gene match: 3.

This clonotype came up many times. V is TRBV4-1 and J is TRBJ2-2, with D tentatively TRBD1 (6 bases). This CDR3 spans 16 amino acids. Germline loops: CDR1 MGHRA, CDR2 YSYEKL. Between the trimmed V and J ends, which lost 3 bases and 4 bases, there was a span of 15 bases. CDR3 in amino acids: CASSQDGGTGTGELFF. In nucleotides, the CDR3 is TGCGCCAGCAGCCAGGATGGGGGCACGGGCACCGGGGAGCTGTTTTTT.

This chain connects TRBV4-1 to TRBJ2-3; D unresolved. The germline V and J ends were trimmed by 0 bases and 0 bases, with 7 bases remaining between them. The CDR3 totals 15 residues. CDR1 is MGHRA, CDR2 YSYEKL, per germline. The DNA of the CDR3 is TGCGCCAGCAGCCAAGACGGGTGGAGCACAGATACGCAGTATTTT. Its protein is CASSQDGWSTDTQYF.

V is TRBV28 and J is TRBJ2-7, with 9 bases matching TRBD1. CDR3 length: 15 residues. Per germline, CDR1 MDHEN and CDR2 SYDVKM. The V gene end was trimmed by 7 bases and the J gene end by 4 bases; junction bases not matched to a gene: 11. The CDR3 DNA follows: TGTGCCAGCAAAAACAGGGGGCGCGGTACGTACGAGCAGTACTTC. Translated: CASKNRGRGTYEQYF. Based on the CDR3 plus reference TRBV28 and TRBJ2-7, the full variable domain is DVKVTQSSRYLVKRTGEKVFLECVQDMDHENMFWYRQDPGLGLRLIYFSYDVKMKEKGDIPEGYSVSREKKERFSLILESASTNQTSMYLCASKNRGRGTYEQYFGPGTRLTVT.

The rearrangement links TRBV11-2 to TRBJ2-5, with D perhaps matching TRBD2 (6 bases). This CDR3 comprises 16 residues. Between the trimmed V and J ends, which lost 1 base and 2 bases, there was a span of 14 bases. Germline-derived CDR1 and CDR2 are SGHAT and FQNNGV. CDR3 region: CASSLGGGSVQETQYF. The CDR3 DNA reads as TGTGCCAGCAGCTTAGGTGGGGGGTCGGTACAAGAGACCCAGTACTTC.

In this sample, this clonotype turned up many times. The J gene is TRBJ2-3, the V gene TRBV12-3 or TRBV12-4; the D gene is possibly TRBD2 (5 bases). V gave up 1 base and J gave up 2 bases, with 10 bases separating them. The CDR3 covers 15 residues. The CDR3 sequence: CASSLDRLITDTQYF. CDR3 in DNA: TGTGCCAGCAGTTTAGACAGACTAATCACAGATACGCAGTATTTT.

The chain combines TRBV21-1 with TRBJ2-7; the table's D gene call, TRBD2, was not cross checked with the DNA. TRBV21-1 has pseudogene status. The length of the CDR3 is 15 residues. CDR3 coding DNA: TGTGCCAGCAGCAAAATGACGCGGGTATCCTACGAGCAGTACTTC. This codes for CASSKMTRVSYEQYF.

This clonotype has only a few counts. The J gene is TRBJ1-2, the V gene TRBV20-1; 7 bases match TRBD1. Germline CDR1 is DFQATT and CDR2 is SNEGSKA (reference sequence). CDR3 length: 14 residues. The V and J ends lost 0 bases and 4 bases, in that order; junction bases with no gene match: 5. CDR3 sequence: CSARETTGIYGYTF. CDR3 coding DNA: TGCAGTGCTAGAGAAACGACAGGGATCTATGGCTACACCTTC.

The chain combines TRBV5-1 with TRBJ2-1; TRBD1 is a possible D gene (6 bases). V was clipped by 5 bases and J by 0 bases, with 12 bases between them. This CDR3 contains 15 residues. Per germline, CDR1 SGHRS and CDR2 YFSETQ. The CDR3 reads CASRRADSSYNEQFF. The CDR3 region has the DNA TGCGCCAGCAGACGAGCGGACAGCTCCTACAATGAGCAGTTCTTC.

This clonotype was observed many times. The genes are TRBV29-1 and TRBJ2-3; D is unclear. This CDR3 has 13 amino acids. With 3 bases removed from V and 1 base from J, the gap between germline ends came to 8 bases. The germline V gene has CDR1 SQVTM and CDR2 ANQGSEA. CDR3 in DNA: TGCAGCGTTGATCTTTCGGGCACAGATACGCAGTATTTT. It is translated as CSVDLSGTDTQYF.

This clonotype appeared a few times. The chain couples TRBV5-1 to TRBJ1-2; D is undetermined. V shed 7 bases and J shed 0 bases, with 13 bases lying between them. This CDR3 has 14 residues. Germline loops: CDR1 SGHRS, CDR2 YFSETQ. The CDR3 DNA reads as TGCGCCAGCGCCCCGGGTGGACCTAACTATGGCTACACCTTC. Translation: CASAPGGPNYGYTF.

The CDR3 spells CASSQDVGISYEQYF. CDR3 sequence (DNA): TGCGCCAGCAGCCAAGACGTGGGGATCTCCTACGAGCAGTACTTC. V usage is TRBV4-3 and J usage is TRBJ2-7; no firm D call. This CDR3 is 15 amino acids long. Germline V lookup: CDR1 LGHNA, CDR2 YSLEER. V gave up 0 bases and J gave up 0 bases, with 9 bases separating them.

This sequence joins TRBV7-2 and TRBJ2-1; TRBD2 matches at 11 bases. Trimming removed 3 bases from V and 9 bases from J; junction bases left unmatched: 13. The CDR3 loop spans 17 amino acids. Germline V gene lookup returns CDR1 SGHTA and CDR2 FQGNSA. The CDR3 region is CASSLRSGGAGLGEQFF. In DNA, the CDR3 is TGTGCCAGCAGCTTGCGTAGCGGGGGGGCGGGATTAGGTGAGCAGTTCTTC.

V is TRBV12-3 or TRBV12-4 and J is TRBJ2-1; TRBD1 matches 11 bases. The CDR3 has 16 amino acids. V gave up 1 base and J gave up 6 bases; unmatched junction bases: 5. CDR3 loop: CASSLVVGQGANEQFF. Here the CDR3 DNA reads TGTGCCAGCAGTTTAGTCGTCGGACAGGGGGCCAATGAGCAGTTCTTC.

This clonotype was seen at least ten times. The V call is TRBV6-2 or TRBV6-3, the J call TRBJ2-5; D unclear. The V end was cut by 0 bases, the J end by 1 base, with 3 bases between. The CDR3 totals 13 residues. CDR1 MNHEY and CDR2 SVGEGT come from the germline V gene. For the CDR3, the DNA is TGTGCCAGCAGTTACTCGCCCCAAGAGACCCAGTACTTC. It specifies CASSYSPQETQYF.

The rearrangement joins TRBV7-2 to TRBJ2-1; 10 bases line up with TRBD2. This CDR3 contains 17 residues. Germline trimming cut 3 bases from V and 10 bases from J; bases unmatched to any gene: 15. The germline CDR1 and CDR2 sequences are SGHTA and FQGNSA. The CDR3 nucleotides are TGTGCCAGCAGCTTCGGTGTAAGGTCTAGCGGGAGCGGGGAGCAGTTCTTC. It encodes CASSFGVRSSGSGEQFF. The full variable domain, its missing parts supplied by reference TRBV7-2 and TRBJ2-1, is GAGVSQSPSNKVTEKGKDVELRCDPISGHTALYWYRQSLGQGLEFLIYFQGNSAPDKSGLPSDRFSAERTGGSVSTLTIQRTQQEDSAVYLCASSFGVRSSGSGEQFFGPGTRLTVL.

About this clonotype itself: Because it lacks the conserved phenylalanine or tryptophan at the end, this CDR3 is likely a read error. This chain uses TRBV5-6 with TRBJ2-1, with D possibly matching TRBD2 (6 bases). V was clipped by 3 bases and J by 3 bases, with 10 bases between them. CDR1 and CDR2 (germline): SGHDT, YYEEEE. The CDR3 consists of 14 residues. The CDR3 sequence is CASSWWGVYNEQFL. In DNA, the CDR3 is TGTGCCAGCAGCTGGTGGGGGGTCTACAATGAGCAGTTCCTC.

In its sample, this clonotype was seen many times. The chain uses TRBV20-1 and TRBJ2-3; TRBD2 matches 10 bases. Germline loops: CDR1 DFQATT, CDR2 SNEGSKA (reference sequence). Unmatched junction bases numbered 6, after V lost 5 bases and J lost 1 base. This CDR3 has 15 residues. CDR3 bases: TGCAGTGCTCCATCCGGGACTAGCGGCACAGATACGCAGTATTTT. Protein: CSAPSGTSGTDTQYF.

This clonotype was picked up many times. J is TRBJ2-1 and V is TRBV5-1; tentatively, D is TRBD2 (7 bases). CDR3 length: 15 residues. Germline loops: CDR1 SGHRS, CDR2 YFSETQ. Trimming removed 3 bases at V and 6 bases at J, with 16 bases between. As DNA, the CDR3 is TGCGCCAGCAGCTGGAGGGGGGGCCCCGCCAATGAGCAGTTCTTC. Protein: CASSWRGGPANEQFF.

The gene calls are TRBV5-1 and TRBJ2-7; TRBD2 matches 7 bases. V was pared by 0 bases and J by 6 bases, with 3 bases of the junction left unmatched. The CDR3 sequence is 13 residues long. CDR1 and CDR2 from the germline V gene are SGHRS and YFSETQ. The CDR3 region is CASSLELASEQYF. CDR3 coding DNA: TGCGCCAGCAGCTTGGAACTAGCGTCCGAGCAGTACTTC.